A selection of T cell receptor beta chains follows, all from one sample in a study of cytomegalovirus exposure and HLA in healthy donors. Assay used: immunoSEQ multiplex PCR; TCRdb lists only in-frame clones, some missing. There are 280,000 or so clones in the sample; roughly 90% occur only once, and around 2.1% lies in the top ten. Material: PBMCs. The receptors shown here come from a woman aged 18-30 years in good health and CMV-seronegative. Each CDR3 is given with its conserved first and last residue. A D gene is named only where the DNA matches it firmly. Size values are once, few and many counts, or a class for expanded clones, and some rows have none.

V	D	J	size	CDR3	DNA
TRBV5-1	TRBD2	TRBJ2-5	NA	CANSPALLAGGPVETQYF	TGCGCCAACAGCCCGGCACTTCTAGCGGGGGGGCCTGTTGAGACCCAGTACTTC
TRBV6-5	TRBD2	TRBJ2-7	NA	CASSYSGLAGEEQYF	TGTGCCAGCAGTTACTCGGGACTAGCGGGGGAGGAGCAGTACTTC
TRBV19	NA	TRBJ1-1	NA	CASSRKRENTEAFF	TGTGCCAGTAGTAGAAAAAGAGAGAACACTGAAGCTTTCTTT
TRBV13	TRBD1	TRBJ1-1	NA	CASSGPGQGRLNTEAFF	TGTGCCAGCAGCGGACCGGGACAGGGGAGGTTGAACACTGAAGCTTTCTTT
TRBV25-1	TRBD1	TRBJ2-7	NA	CASSGQGALSYEQYF	TGTGCCAGCAGTGGCCAGGGGGCCCTCTCCTACGAGCAGTACTTC
TRBV9	TRBD1	TRBJ1-2	NA	CASSVGQGAEGYTF	TGTGCCAGCAGCGTAGGACAGGGGGCGGAAGGCTACACCTTC
TRBV4-1	TRBD2	TRBJ2-7	few	CASSLREGSNEQYF	TGCGCCAGCAGCCTCAGGGAGGGGTCGAACGAGCAGTACTTC
TRBV2	TRBD2	TRBJ2-5	NA	CASCSTRTSGGEETQYF	TGTGCCAGCTGCAGCACCAGGACTAGCGGGGGAGAAGAGACCCAGTACTTC
TRBV7-9	TRBD1	TRBJ2-2	NA	CSSSLRGGQGAGGELFF	TGTTCCAGCAGCTTACGTGGCGGGCAGGGGGCAGGCGGGGAGCTGTTTTTT
TRBV6-1	TRBD1	TRBJ2-7	NA	CASRTSGTGYHEQYF	TGTGCCAGCAGAACCTCCGGGACAGGGTACCACGAGCAGTACTTC
TRBV6-5	NA	TRBJ1-6	NA	CASSSSYNSPLHF	TGTGCCAGCTCGAGCTCCTATAATTCACCCCTCCACTTT
TRBV6-1	NA	TRBJ1-1	few	CASSDSRQSDEAFF	TGTGCCAGCAGTGATTCGCGACAGAGTGATGAAGCTTTCTTT
TRBV5-6	NA	TRBJ1-4	NA	CASSLGRGSGEKLFF	TGTGCCAGCAGCTTGGGTCGTGGGTCGGGTGAAAAACTGTTTTTT
TRBV5-4	TRBD1	TRBJ1-4	once	CASSWTGGGEKLFF	TGTGCCAGCAGCTGGACAGGGGGGGGCGAAAAACTGTTTTTT
TRBV27	NA	TRBJ2-6	NA	CASSLYRASQSGANVLTF	TGTGCCAGCAGTTTATACAGGGCTTCTCAGTCTGGGGCCAACGTCCTGACTTTC
TRBV5-4	NA	TRBJ1-2	few	CASRPYSGGYTF	TGTGCCAGCAGGCCTTACAGCGGAGGCTACACCTTC